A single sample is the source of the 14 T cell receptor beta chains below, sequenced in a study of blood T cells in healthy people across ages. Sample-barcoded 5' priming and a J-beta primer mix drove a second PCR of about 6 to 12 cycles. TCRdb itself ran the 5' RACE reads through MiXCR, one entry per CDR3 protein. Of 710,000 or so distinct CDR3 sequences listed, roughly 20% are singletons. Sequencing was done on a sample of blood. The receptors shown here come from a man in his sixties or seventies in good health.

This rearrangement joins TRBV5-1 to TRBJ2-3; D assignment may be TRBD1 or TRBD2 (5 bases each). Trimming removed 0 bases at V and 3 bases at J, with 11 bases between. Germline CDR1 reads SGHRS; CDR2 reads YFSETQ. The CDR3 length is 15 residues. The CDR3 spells CASSLAGTETDTQYF. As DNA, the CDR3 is TGCGCCAGCAGCTTGGCCGGGACCGAGACAGATACGCAGTATTTT.

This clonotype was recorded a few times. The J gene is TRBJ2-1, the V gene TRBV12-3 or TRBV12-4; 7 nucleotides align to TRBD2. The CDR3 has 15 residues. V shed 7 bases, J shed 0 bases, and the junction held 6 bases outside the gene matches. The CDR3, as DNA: TGTGCCAGCATACTAGCGCGGAGCTCCTACAATGAGCAGTTCTTC. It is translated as CASILARSSYNEQFF.

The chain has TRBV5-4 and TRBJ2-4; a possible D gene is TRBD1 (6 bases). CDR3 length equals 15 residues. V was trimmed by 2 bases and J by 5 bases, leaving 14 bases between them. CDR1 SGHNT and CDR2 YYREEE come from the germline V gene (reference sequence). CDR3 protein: CASSLAGDLENIQYF. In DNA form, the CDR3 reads TGTGCCAGCAGCTTAGCAGGGGATCTGGAAAACATTCAGTACTTC.

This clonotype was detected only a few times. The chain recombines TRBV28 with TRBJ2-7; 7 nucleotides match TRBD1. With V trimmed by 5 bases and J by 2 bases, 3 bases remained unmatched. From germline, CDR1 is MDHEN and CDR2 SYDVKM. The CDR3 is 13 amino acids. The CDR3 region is CASSLTGPYEQYF. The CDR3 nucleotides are TGTGCCAGCAGTCTGACAGGGCCCTACGAGCAGTACTTC. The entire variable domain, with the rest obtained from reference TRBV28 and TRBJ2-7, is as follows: DVKVTQSSRYLVKRTGEKVFLECVQDMDHENMFWYRQDPGLGLRLIYFSYDVKMKEKGDIPEGYSVSREKKERFSLILESASTNQTSMYLCASSLTGPYEQYFGPGTRLTVT.

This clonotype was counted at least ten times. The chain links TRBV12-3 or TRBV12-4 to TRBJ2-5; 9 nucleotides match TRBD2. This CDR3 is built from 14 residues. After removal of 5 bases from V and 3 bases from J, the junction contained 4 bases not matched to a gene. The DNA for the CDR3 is TGTGCCAGCAGTGTGGGACTAGCAGAAGAGACCCAGTACTTC. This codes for CASSVGLAEETQYF.

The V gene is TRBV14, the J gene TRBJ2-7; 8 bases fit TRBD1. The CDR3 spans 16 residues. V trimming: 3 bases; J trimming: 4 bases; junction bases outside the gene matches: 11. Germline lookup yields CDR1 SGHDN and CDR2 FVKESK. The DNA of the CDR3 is TGTGCCAGCAGCCAGAGGGGGACAGGCAGGCCGTACGAGCAGTACTTC. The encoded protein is CASSQRGTGRPYEQYF. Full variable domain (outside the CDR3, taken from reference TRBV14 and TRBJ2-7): EAGVTQFPSHSVIEKGQTVTLRCDPISGHDNLYWYRRVMGKEIKFLLHFVKESKQDESGMPNNRFLAERTGGTYSTLKVQPAELEDSGVYFCASSQRGTGRPYEQYFGPGTRLTVT.

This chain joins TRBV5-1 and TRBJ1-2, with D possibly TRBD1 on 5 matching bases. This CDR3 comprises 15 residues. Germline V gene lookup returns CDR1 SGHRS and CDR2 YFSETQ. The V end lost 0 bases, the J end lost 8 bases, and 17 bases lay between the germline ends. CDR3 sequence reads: CASSLEGRGFEGYTF. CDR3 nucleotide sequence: TGCGCCAGCAGCTTGGAGGGACGAGGGTTTGAGGGCTACACCTTC.

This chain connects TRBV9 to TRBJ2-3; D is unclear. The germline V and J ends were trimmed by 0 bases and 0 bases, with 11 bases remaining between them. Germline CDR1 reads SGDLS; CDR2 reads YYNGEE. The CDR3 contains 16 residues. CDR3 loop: CASSVDGHPSTDTQYF. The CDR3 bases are TGTGCCAGCAGCGTAGACGGGCACCCTAGCACAGATACGCAGTATTTT.

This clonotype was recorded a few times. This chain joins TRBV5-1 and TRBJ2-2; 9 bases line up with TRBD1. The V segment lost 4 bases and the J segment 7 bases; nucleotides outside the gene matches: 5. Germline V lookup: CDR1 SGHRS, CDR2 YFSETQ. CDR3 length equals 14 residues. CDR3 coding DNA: TGCGCCAGCAGCGCGACAGGGGGTATCGGGGAGCTGTTTTTT. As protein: CASSATGGIGELFF.

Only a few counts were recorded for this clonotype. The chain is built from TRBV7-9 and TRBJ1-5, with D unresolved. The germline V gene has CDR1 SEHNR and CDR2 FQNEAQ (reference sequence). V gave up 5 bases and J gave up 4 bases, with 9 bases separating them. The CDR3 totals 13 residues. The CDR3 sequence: CASSPRGNQPQHF. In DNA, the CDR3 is TGTGCCAGCAGCCCCCGTGGGAATCAGCCCCAGCATTTT.

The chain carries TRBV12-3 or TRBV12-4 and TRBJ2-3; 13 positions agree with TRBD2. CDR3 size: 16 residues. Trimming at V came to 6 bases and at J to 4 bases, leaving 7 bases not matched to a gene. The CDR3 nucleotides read TGTGCCAGCAGGCGGACTAGCGGGAGTGGCCCAGATACGCAGTATTTT. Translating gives CASRRTSGSGPDTQYF.

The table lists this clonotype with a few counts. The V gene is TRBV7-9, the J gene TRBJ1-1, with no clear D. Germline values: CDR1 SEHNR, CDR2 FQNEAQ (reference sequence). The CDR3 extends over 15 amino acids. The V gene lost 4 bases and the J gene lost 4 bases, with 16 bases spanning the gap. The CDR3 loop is CASSSYTRVGTEAFF. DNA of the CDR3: TGTGCCAGCAGCTCGTACACACGGGTCGGCACTGAAGCTTTCTTT.

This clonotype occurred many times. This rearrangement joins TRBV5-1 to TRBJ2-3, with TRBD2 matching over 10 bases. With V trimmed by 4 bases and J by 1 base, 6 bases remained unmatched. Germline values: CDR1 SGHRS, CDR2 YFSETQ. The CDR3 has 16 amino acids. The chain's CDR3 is CASSPLAGVGTDTQYF. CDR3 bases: TGCGCCAGCAGCCCTCTAGCGGGAGTTGGCACAGATACGCAGTATTTT. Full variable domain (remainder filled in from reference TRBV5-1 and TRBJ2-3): KAGVTQTPRYLIKTRGQQVTLSCSPISGHRSVSWYQQTPGQGLQFLFEYFSETQRNKGNFPGRFSGRQFSNSRSEMNVSTLELGDSALYLCASSPLAGVGTDTQYFGPGTRLTVL.

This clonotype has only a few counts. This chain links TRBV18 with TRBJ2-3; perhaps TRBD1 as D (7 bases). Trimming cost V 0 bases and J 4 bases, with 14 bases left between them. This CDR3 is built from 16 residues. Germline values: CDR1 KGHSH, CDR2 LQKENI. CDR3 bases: TGTGCCAGCTCACCACCGAGGACAGGAGGGGCAGATACGCAGTATTTT. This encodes CASSPPRTGGADTQYF.